This entry concerns a single T cell receptor (beta chain). These data come from a study of blood T cell repertoires in COVID-19. Study in general: Both acute and convalescent COVID-19 samples were obtained from the United States, Italy and Spain. In each case, the material was cDNA or gDNA derived from T cells, B-cell-depleted T cells, or PBMCs.

Per the study methods: Nucleated cell number was recorded as an estimate derived from reference gene primer amplification. Sequenced by immunoSEQ multiplex PCR; TCRdb stores in-frame clones only, minus some. D and trimming were read from the DNA, whereas the V and J calls and clone size are those reported in that table. The data contain approximately 66,000 clones, about 90% of them seen just once; the ten biggest clones take up less than 1.5%. The TCR was taken from a man aged 55 to 70 with acute or convalescent COVID-19. Sequences were obtained from peripheral blood.

CDR3 residues: CASSSSDTASGANVLTF. The DNA of the CDR3 is TGTGCCAGCAGCTCTTCCGACACCGCCTCTGGGGCCAACGTCCTGACTTTC. The rearrangement links TRBV5-6 to TRBJ2-6; D call uncertain. V lost 3 bases to trimming and J lost 0 bases, with 13 bases between them. This CDR3 has 17 amino acids. Germline CDR1 and CDR2: SGHDT and YYEEEE.